A single sample is the source of the 5 T cell receptor beta chains below, sequenced in a study of response to subunit inactivated influenza vaccine. TCRdb reprocessed the RT-PCR reads via MiXCR and lists one record per CDR3 protein. The sample comprises roughly 630,000 distinct CDR3 sequences, around 15% of which are singletons, and around 7.6% rests with the top ten. The sample was PBMCs from blood, taken less than 15 days before vaccination. Receptor source: a man aged 50 or older who received an inactivated influenza vaccine.

This clonotype has at least ten counts. The genes are TRBV5-1 and TRBJ1-6; 10 bases align to TRBD1. Germline V gene sequence: CDR1 SGHRS, CDR2 YFSETQ. V shed 5 bases and J 7 bases; nucleotides not matched to a gene: 6. The CDR3 is made up of 15 amino acids. CDR3 coding DNA: TGCGCCAGCAGAAGTTCGGACAGGGGGAATTCACCCCTCCACTTT. Translation gives CASRSSDRGNSPLHF.

This clonotype has just one count. The chain is built from TRBV4-2 and TRBJ2-5; 14 nucleotides match TRBD2. The CDR3 runs 16 residues. The V gene end was trimmed by 4 bases and the J gene end by 5 bases; junction bases not matched to a gene: 6. CDR1 and CDR2 from the germline V gene are LGHNA and YNFKEQ. CDR3 nucleotides: TGTGCCAGCAGCCGTGGGACTAGCGGGAGTTGGGAGACCCAGTACTTC. Its protein product is CASSRGTSGSWETQYF.

With respect to this clonotype: An end of the junction does not agree with germline; a read error may underlie this. The rearrangement links TRBV18 to TRBJ1-1, with D unresolved. There are 12 residues in the CDR3. Germline CDR1 is KGHSH and CDR2 is LQKENI. CDR3 sequence reads: CTSSSGNTEAFF. The CDR3 DNA follows: TGTACCAGCTCTTCTGGGAACACTGAAGCTTTCTTT.

This chain connects TRBV7-8 to TRBJ1-5, with a possible D match to TRBD1 (5 bases). V lost 0 bases to trimming and J lost 0 bases, with 9 bases between them. Germline CDR1 and CDR2: SGHVS and FQNEAQ. The CDR3 covers 16 residues. The DNA of the CDR3 is TGTGCCAGCAGCTTAGCGACAGTCTTTAGCAATCAGCCCCAGCATTTT. As protein: CASSLATVFSNQPQHF.

In its sample, this clonotype was seen many times. The chain carries TRBV12-3 or TRBV12-4 and TRBJ2-3, with 9 bases fitting TRBD2. This CDR3 spans 16 amino acids. The trim removed 5 bases at V and 8 bases at J, leaving 14 bases unmatched. DNA of the CDR3: TGTGCCAGCAGTCCTACTAGCGGGTCCGGGCGGCGTACGCAGTATTTT. Translating it yields CASSPTSGSGRRTQYF.